This entry is about one T cell receptor beta chain. The CDR3 is made up of 15 amino acids. The ends were cut back, 5 bases at V and 3 bases at J, with 14 bases in the middle. Looked up from germline, CDR1 is SEHNR and CDR2 is FQNEAQ (reference sequence). These data are taken from a study of control samples from healthy donors and cancer patients. Profiling relied on immunoSEQ multiplex PCR, and the TCRdb table lists in-frame clones only, not all of them. The table shows some 130,000 clones, with approximately 94% occurring only once. The chain links TRBV7-9 to TRBJ1-5; D might be TRBD1 (5 bases). Sequencing was performed on blood. The source of this sequence is a young man in good health. The CDR3 spells CASSQGGGYNQPQHF. CDR3 in DNA: TGTGCCAGCAGCCAAGGCGGGGGTTACAATCAGCCCCAGCATTTT.